A single count supports the clone carrying this T cell receptor (beta chain). What it binds is not known. The data derive from a study of CD8+CD57+ T cells in acquired aplastic anemia. Genomic DNA, the template, was used for profiling of the TCR beta VDJ and CDR3. One entry per CDR3 protein results from TCRdb running MiXCR on the reads. In the table there are approximately 300,000 distinct CDR3 sequences, 56% of which are singletons. V was clipped by 6 bases and J by 0 bases; unmatched bases: 9. The CDR3 sequence is 17 residues long. Looked up from germline, CDR1 is SNHLY and CDR2 is FYNNEI. Patients chosen for sequencing had shown CD8+CD57+ cell expansion by flow cytometry. Study findings and constraints: Patients and controls shared 25 to 35 CD8+ CDR3 sequences, highly expressed in patients.

The source material was sorted CD4+, CD8+, or CD8+CD57+ T cells (not recorded which) from PBMCs. This TCR came from a human donor with aplastic anemia. The chain joins TRBV2 to TRBJ2-3, with 10 bases aligning to TRBD2. Here the CDR3 DNA reads TGTGCCAGCAGCCTAGCAGGACTAGCGGCTAGCACAGATACGCAGTATTTT. It yields the protein CASSLAGLAASTDTQYF.